The entry below describes one T cell receptor (beta chain). In the original processing: Amplified reference gene primers provided the basis for estimating nucleated cell counts. Only in-frame clones appear in the TCRdb table, and some are missing; sequencing was by immunoSEQ multiplex PCR. Clone size and the V and J calls come from that table; the DNA yielded D and trimming. The table records some 170,000 clones, around 90% of them present only once. The CDR3 contains 15 residues. Per germline, CDR1 LNHNV and CDR2 YYDKDF (reference sequence). V gave up 0 bases and J gave up 5 bases, with 11 bases separating them. These data are taken from a study of blood T cell repertoires in COVID-19. In the study overall: Material from acute and convalescent COVID-19 was sourced from the United States, Italy and Spain. PBMCs, B-cell-depleted T cells, or T cells were the source of the cDNA or gDNA that made up the material.

The material sequenced was peripheral blood. V and J are TRBV15 and TRBJ2-1; D call uncertain. The TCR was taken from a woman between 45 and 60 years old with acute or convalescent COVID-19. This chain's CDR3 is CATSRDISTHNEQFF. CDR3 DNA sequence: TGTGCCACCAGCAGAGATATAAGCACCCACAATGAGCAGTTCTTC. Together with reference TRBV15 and TRBJ2-1, the CDR3 gives the full variable domain: DAMVIQNPRYQVTQFGKPVTLSCSQTLNHNVMYWYQQKSSQAPKLLFHYYDKDFNNEADTPDNFQSRRPNTSFCFLDIRSPGLGDTAMYLCATSRDISTHNEQFFGPGTRLTVL.